This T cell receptor beta chain was recorded in a study of cytomegalovirus exposure and HLA in healthy donors. Findings and caveats of the study: There were some public TCRs occurring in many donors, but most TCR sequences were rare. From TCR beta sequences, most subjects' HLA-A and HLA-B alleles were reportedly predicted accurately. The listing of 150 or so TCR beta chains classed them as cytomegalovirus-associated.

The study ran its PCR with 60 Vbeta and 13 Jbeta primers. The repertoire was sequenced with immunoSEQ multiplex PCR; TCRdb's copy has only in-frame clones and lacks some. The sample includes about 89,000 clones, over 80% of them seen just once. As concerns this clone: The antigen is unknown.

V was pared by 1 base and J by 4 bases, with 10 bases of the junction left unmatched. This CDR3 contains 17 residues. Looked up from germline, CDR1 is KGHSH and CDR2 is LQKENI. There were likely unrecorded immune exposures, though donors were nominally healthy when sampled. This TCR derives from a female donor in good health and CMV-seropositive. The V and J genes are TRBV18 and TRBJ2-7; 10 nucleotides match TRBD1. Sequencing was performed on PBMCs. Here the CDR3 reads CASSPLPPGQGGYEQYF. CDR3 nucleotides: TGTGCCAGCTCACCACTCCCCCCCGGACAGGGGGGGTACGAGCAGTACTTC. The entire variable domain, with the rest obtained from reference TRBV18 and TRBJ2-7, is as follows: NAGVMQNPRHLVRRRGQEARLRCSPMKGHSHVYWYRQLPEEGLKFMVYLQKENIIDESGMPKERFSAEFPKEGPSILRIQQVVRGDSAAYFCASSPLPPGQGGYEQYFGPGTRLTVT.